This T cell receptor (beta chain) emerged from a study of metastatic and nonmetastatic thyroid tumors. The overall study: Repertoire comparisons spanned blood and tumor or nodule tissue from malignant and benign thyroid patients.

Each patient came to thyroid surgery without any prior treatment (of any kind). Authors' processing steps: CDR3 was compared across clinicopathological groups, and the resulting differences were used to build a distant-metastasis classifier for papillary thyroid cancer. Through MiXCR, TCRdb re-clonotyped the PCR reads. The V and J calls shown here were made by TCRdb, not taken from the authors' results. The data contain just under 20,000 clones, roughly 20% of them singletons. The CDR3 loop spans 14 amino acids. V dropped 4 bases and J dropped 5; count of bases not matched to a gene: 5. Germline values: CDR1 DFQATT, CDR2 SNEGSKA (reference sequence).

V and J are TRBV20-1 and TRBJ2-3; TRBD1 matches 11 bases. This clonotype originated in a female donor with papillary thyroid cancer or a benign thyroid nodule (not recorded which). Some clones in this sample may be carry-over from other donors' samples. Sample: adjacent normal tissue. CDR3 amino acids: CSATDRGQGDTQYF. The CDR3 DNA reads as TGCAGTGCTACGGACAGGGGGCAGGGAGATACGCAGTATTTT.